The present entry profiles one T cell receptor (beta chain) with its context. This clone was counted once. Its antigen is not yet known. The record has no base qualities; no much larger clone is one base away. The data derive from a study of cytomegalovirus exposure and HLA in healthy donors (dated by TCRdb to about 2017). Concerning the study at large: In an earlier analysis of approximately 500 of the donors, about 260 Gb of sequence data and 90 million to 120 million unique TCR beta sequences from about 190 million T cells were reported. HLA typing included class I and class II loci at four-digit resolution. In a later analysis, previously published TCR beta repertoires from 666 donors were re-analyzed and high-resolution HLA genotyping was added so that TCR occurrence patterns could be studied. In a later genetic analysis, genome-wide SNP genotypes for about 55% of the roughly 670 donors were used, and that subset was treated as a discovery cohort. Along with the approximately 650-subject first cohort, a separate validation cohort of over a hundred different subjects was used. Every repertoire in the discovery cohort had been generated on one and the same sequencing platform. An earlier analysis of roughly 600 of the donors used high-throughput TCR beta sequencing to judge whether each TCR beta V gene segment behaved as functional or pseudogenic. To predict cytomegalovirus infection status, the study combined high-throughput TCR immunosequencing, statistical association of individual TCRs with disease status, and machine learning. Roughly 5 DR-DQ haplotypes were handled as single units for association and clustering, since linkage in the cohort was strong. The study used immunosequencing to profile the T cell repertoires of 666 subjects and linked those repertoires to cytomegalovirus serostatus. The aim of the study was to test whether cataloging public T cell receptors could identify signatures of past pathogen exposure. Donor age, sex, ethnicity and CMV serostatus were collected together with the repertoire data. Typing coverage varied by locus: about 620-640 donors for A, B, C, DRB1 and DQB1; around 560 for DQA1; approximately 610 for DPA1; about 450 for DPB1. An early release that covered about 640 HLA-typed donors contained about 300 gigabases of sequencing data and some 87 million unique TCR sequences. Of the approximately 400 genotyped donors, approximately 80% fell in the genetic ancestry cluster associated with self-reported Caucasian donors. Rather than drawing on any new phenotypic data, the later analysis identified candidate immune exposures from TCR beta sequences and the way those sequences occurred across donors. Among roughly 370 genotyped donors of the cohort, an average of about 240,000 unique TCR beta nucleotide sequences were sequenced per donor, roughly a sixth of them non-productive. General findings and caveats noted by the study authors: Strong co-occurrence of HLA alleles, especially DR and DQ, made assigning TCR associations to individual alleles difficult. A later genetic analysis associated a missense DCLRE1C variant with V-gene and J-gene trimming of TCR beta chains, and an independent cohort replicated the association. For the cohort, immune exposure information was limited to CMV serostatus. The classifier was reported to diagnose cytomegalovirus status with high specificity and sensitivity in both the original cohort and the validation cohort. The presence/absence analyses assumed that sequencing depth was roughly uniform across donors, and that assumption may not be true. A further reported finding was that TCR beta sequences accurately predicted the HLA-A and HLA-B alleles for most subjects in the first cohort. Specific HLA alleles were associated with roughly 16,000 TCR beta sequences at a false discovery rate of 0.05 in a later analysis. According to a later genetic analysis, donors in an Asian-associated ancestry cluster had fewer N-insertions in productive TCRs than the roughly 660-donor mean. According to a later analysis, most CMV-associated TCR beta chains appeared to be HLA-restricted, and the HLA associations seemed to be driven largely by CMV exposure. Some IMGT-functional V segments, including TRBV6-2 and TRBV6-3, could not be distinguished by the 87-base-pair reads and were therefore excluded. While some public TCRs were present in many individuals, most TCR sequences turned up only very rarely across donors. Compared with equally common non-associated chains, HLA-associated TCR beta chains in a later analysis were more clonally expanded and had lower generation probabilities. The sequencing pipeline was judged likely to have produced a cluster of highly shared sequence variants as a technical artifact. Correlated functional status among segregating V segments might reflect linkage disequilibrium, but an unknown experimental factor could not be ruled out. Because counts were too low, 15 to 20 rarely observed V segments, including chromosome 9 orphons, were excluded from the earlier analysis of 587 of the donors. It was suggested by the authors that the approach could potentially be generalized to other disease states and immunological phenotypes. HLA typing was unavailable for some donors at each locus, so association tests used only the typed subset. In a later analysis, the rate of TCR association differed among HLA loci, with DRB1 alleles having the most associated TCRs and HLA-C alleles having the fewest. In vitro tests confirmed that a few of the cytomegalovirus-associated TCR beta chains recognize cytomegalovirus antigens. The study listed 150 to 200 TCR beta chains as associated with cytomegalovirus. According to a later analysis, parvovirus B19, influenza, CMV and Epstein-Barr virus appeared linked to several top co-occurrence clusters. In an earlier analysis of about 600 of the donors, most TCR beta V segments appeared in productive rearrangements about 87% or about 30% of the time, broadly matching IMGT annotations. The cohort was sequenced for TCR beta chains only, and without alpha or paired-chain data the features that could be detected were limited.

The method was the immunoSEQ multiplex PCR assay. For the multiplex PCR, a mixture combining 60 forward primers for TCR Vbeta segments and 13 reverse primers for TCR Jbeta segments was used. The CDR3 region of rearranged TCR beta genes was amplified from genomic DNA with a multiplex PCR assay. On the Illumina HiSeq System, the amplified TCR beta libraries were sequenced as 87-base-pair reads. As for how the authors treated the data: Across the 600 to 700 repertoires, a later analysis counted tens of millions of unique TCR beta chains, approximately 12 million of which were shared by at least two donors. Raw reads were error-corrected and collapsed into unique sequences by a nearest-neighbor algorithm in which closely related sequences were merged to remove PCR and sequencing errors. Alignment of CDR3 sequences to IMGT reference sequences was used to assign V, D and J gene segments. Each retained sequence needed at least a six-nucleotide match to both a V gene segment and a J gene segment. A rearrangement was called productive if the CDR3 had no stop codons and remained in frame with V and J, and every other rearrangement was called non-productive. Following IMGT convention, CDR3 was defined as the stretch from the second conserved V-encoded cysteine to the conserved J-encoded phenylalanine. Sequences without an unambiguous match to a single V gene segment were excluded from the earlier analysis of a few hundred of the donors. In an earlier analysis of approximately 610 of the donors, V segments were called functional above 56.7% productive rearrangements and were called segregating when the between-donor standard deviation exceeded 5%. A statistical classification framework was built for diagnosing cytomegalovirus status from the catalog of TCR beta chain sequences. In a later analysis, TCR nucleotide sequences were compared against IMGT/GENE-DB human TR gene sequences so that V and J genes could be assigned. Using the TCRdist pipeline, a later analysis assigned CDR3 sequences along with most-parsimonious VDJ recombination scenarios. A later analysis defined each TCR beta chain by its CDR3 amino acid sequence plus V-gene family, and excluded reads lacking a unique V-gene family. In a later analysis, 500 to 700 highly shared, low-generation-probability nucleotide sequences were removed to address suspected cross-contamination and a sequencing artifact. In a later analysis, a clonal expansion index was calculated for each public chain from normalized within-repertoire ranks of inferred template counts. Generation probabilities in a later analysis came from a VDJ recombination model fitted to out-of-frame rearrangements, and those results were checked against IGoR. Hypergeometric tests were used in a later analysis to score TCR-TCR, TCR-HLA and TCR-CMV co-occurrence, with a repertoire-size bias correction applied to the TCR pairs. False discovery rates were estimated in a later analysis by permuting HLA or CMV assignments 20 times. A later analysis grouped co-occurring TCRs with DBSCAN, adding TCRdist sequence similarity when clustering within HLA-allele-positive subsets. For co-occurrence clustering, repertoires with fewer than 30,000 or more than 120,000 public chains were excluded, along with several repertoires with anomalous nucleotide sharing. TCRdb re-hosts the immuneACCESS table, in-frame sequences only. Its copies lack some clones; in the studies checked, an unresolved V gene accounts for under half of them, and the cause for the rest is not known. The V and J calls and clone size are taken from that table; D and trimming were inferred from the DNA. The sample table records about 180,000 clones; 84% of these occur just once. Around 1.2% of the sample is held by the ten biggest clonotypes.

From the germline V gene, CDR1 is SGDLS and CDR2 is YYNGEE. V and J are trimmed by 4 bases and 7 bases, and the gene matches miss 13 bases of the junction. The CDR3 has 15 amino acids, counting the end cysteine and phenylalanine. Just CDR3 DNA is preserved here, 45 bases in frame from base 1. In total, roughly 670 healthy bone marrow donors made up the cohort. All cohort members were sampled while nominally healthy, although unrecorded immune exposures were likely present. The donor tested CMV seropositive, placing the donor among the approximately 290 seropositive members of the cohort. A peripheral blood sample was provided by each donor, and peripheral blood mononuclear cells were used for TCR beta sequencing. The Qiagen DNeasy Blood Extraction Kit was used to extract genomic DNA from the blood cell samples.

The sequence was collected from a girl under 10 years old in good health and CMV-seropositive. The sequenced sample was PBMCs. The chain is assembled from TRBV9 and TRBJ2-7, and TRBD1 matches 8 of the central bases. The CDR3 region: CASSPTQGAPTEQYF. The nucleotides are TGTGCCAGCAGCCCGACCCAGGGGGCCCCAACGGAGCAGTACTTC.